This is a list of T cell receptor beta chains from one sample in a study of tumor-infiltrating lymphocytes in localized non-small cell lung cancer. Assay used: immunoSEQ multiplex PCR; TCRdb lists only in-frame clones, some missing. The sample consists of some 9,900 clones, about 75% of them appearing once. The sequenced sample was uninvolved lung tissue not adjacent to the tumor. The origin of the receptors is a human donor with non-small cell lung cancer. The CDR3 runs from the conserved cysteine through the conserved F or W. The order of the fields is CDR3 protein, CDR3 DNA, V gene, J gene, D gene, clone size. D genes are given only for firm matches. Part of the rows lack a size; the others show once, few, many or a class for expanded clones.

CASSLVGGWETQYF	TGTGCCAGCAGCTTGGTGGGCGGGTGGGAGACCCAGTACTTC	TRBV5-5	TRBJ2-5	-	-
CASSQVPGQGAYEQYF	TGCGCCAGCAGCCAAGTCCCGGGACAGGGGGCCTACGAGCAGTACTTC	TRBV4-1	TRBJ2-7	TRBD1	-
CASCDSMNTEAFF	TGCGCCAGCTGCGATTCAATGAACACTGAAGCTTTCTTT	TRBV5-1	TRBJ1-1	-	-
CASSQASAISSGNTIYF	TGTGCCAGCAGCCAAGCTTCAGCTATTTCCTCTGGAAACACCATATATTTT	TRBV4-2	TRBJ1-3	-	few
CASSLARAGMNTEAFF	TGTGCCAGCAGCTTAGCGCGGGCAGGGATGAACACTGAAGCTTTCTTT	TRBV7-2	TRBJ1-1	-	-
CASSETRLAGGWDTQYF	TGTGCCAGCAGTGAGACCCGACTAGCGGGAGGGTGGGATACGCAGTATTTT	TRBV2	TRBJ2-3	TRBD2	few
CASSQDRMGSSYGYTF	TGCGCCAGCAGCCAAGATCGTATGGGCAGCTCCTATGGCTACACCTTC	TRBV4-3	TRBJ1-2	-	-
CASKTSGVYEQYF	TGTGCCAGCAAAACTAGCGGAGTCTACGAGCAGTACTTC	TRBV6-5	TRBJ2-7	TRBD2	-
CASSPSPGTEQYF	TGTGCCAGCTCACCCTCCCCAGGGACCGAGCAGTACTTC	TRBV18	TRBJ2-7	-	-
CASTPVGGLNTEAFF	TGTGCCAGCACTCCAGTCGGGGGGTTGAACACTGAAGCTTTCTTT	TRBV6-5	TRBJ1-1	-	once
CASSLGVYGYTF	TGTGCCAGCAGCTTGGGAGTGTACGGCTACACCTTC	TRBV5-4	TRBJ1-2	-	-
CASSLGRGGLIAFF	TGTGCCAGCAGCTTAGGTCGAGGCGGCCTTATAGCTTTCTTT	TRBV7-2	TRBJ1-1	-	-
CASRPGHYGYTF	TGTGCCAGCAGACCAGGACACTATGGCTACACCTTC	TRBV2	TRBJ1-2	-	few
CASSVDRTGNTIYF	TGTGCCAGCAGCGTTGACAGAACTGGAAACACCATATATTTT	TRBV5-4	TRBJ1-3	-	once
CASRFLGERTDTQYF	TGTGCCAGCAGATTTTTGGGGGAGCGCACAGATACGCAGTATTTT	TRBV6-5	TRBJ2-3	-	-
CASSLGGGNTEAFF	TGTGCCAGCAGCTTGGGAGGGGGGAACACTGAAGCTTTCTTT	TRBV5-6	TRBJ1-1	-	-
CASSGSNQPQHF	TGTGCCAGCAGTGGATCCAATCAGCCCCAGCATTTT	TRBV2	TRBJ1-5	-	-
CASSISGAGLHTYNEQFF	TGTGCCAGTAGTATTTCAGGGGCCGGTCTGCACACCTACAATGAGCAGTTCTTC	TRBV19	TRBJ2-1	-	medium-sized
CASSLAWASGANVLTF	TGTGCCAGCAGCTTAGCTTGGGCATCTGGGGCCAACGTCCTGACTTTC	TRBV11-2	TRBJ2-6	-	-
CASSLYLGGTTDTQYF	TGCGCCAGCAGCTTGTATCTCGGGGGGACCACAGATACGCAGTATTTT	TRBV5-1	TRBJ2-3	TRBD2	large
CASSSLSGNTGELFF	TGTGCCAGCAGCTCCCTTAGCGGGAACACCGGGGAGCTGTTTTTT	TRBV11-2	TRBJ2-2	-	-
CASSLSGGYNEQFF	TGCGCCAGCAGCTTGAGCGGGGGGTACAATGAGCAGTTCTTC	TRBV5-1	TRBJ2-1	TRBD2	-
CASSPLDSYSNQPQHF	TGTGCCAGCAGTCCACTCGACAGCTATAGCAATCAGCCCCAGCATTTT	TRBV27	TRBJ1-5	-	-
CASSVTESLGRGRTDTQYF	TGTGCCAGCAGCGTAACAGAGAGTTTGGGTCGGGGGCGTACAGATACGCAGTATTTT	TRBV9	TRBJ2-3	-	-
CASSLAGWAHETQYF	TGTGCCAGCAGTTTAGCGGGATGGGCCCACGAGACCCAGTACTTC	TRBV6-6	TRBJ2-5	TRBD2	-
CASSQLVGGRNDQPQHF	TGTGCCAGCAGCCAACTTGTGGGGGGGCGAAACGATCAGCCCCAGCATTTT	TRBV14	TRBJ1-5	-	-
CAWFYSNTGELFF	TGTGCCTGGTTTTATTCGAACACCGGGGAGCTGTTTTTT	TRBV30	TRBJ2-2	-	-
CASSQDWEGPSSYEQYF	TGCGCCAGCAGCCAAGATTGGGAGGGGCCCAGCTCCTACGAGCAGTACTTC	TRBV4-3	TRBJ2-7	TRBD2	-
CASRWLAGNPDTQYF	TGTGCCAGCCGCTGGCTAGCGGGAAACCCAGATACGCAGTATTTT	TRBV6-5	TRBJ2-3	TRBD2	-
CASSLQGANTGELFF	TGTGCCAGCAGCTTACAGGGGGCGAACACCGGGGAGCTGTTTTTT	TRBV5-6	TRBJ2-2	TRBD1	-
CASSFDDSSGNTIYF	TGTGCCAGCAGCTTCGATGACAGCTCTGGAAACACCATATATTTT	TRBV11-2	TRBJ1-3	-	once
CASSFYSGNTIYF	TGTGCCAGCAGTTTCTATTCTGGAAACACCATATATTTT	TRBV27	TRBJ1-3	-	-
CAWSVPPGGTKEKLFF	TGTGCCTGGAGTGTACCCCCCGGGGGCACCAAAGAAAAACTGTTTTTT	TRBV30	TRBJ1-4	-	-
CASSQLGGNEKLFF	TGCGCCAGCAGCCAACTTGGGGGTAATGAAAAACTGTTTTTT	TRBV4-1	TRBJ1-4	-	-
CASSQRGGEETQYF	TGTGCCAGCAGTCAGAGGGGAGGAGAAGAGACCCAGTACTTC	TRBV5-4	TRBJ2-5	-	once
CASIWGRGSYGYTF	TGTGCCAGCATCTGGGGCCGAGGTTCGTATGGCTACACCTTC	TRBV6-6	TRBJ1-2	-	-
CAWNQGTSYNEQFF	TGTGCCTGGAATCAGGGCACATCCTACAATGAGCAGTTCTTC	TRBV30	TRBJ2-1	-	-
CASSLSGRGSYEQYF	TGTGCCAGCAGTCTTAGCGGGAGAGGATCCTACGAGCAGTACTTC	TRBV28	TRBJ2-7	TRBD2	-
CASGLAGGSGMKLFF	TGTGCTAGTGGTTTGGCCGGGGGGTCGGGGATGAAACTGTTTTTT	TRBV12-5	TRBJ1-4	-	few
CASSIQGAAAFF	TGTGCCAGTAGTATTCAGGGGGCGGCAGCTTTCTTT	TRBV19	TRBJ1-1	TRBD1	once
CASSWRGSGTDTQYF	TGTGCCAGCAGTTGGCGGGGGAGCGGAACAGATACGCAGTATTTT	TRBV6-5	TRBJ2-3	TRBD2	few
CATDGGGRRETQYF	TGTGCCACCGACGGGGGTGGCCGACGGGAGACCCAGTACTTC	TRBV19	TRBJ2-5	-	-
CSALQGTNTEAFF	TGCAGCGCCTTACAGGGAACGAACACTGAAGCTTTCTTT	TRBV29-1	TRBJ1-1	-	-
CASSLDRAGNTIYF	TGTGCCAGCAGCTTAGATAGGGCTGGAAACACCATATATTTT	TRBV7-8	TRBJ1-3	-	-
CASSTDSWGYTF	TGTGCCAGTAGTACAGACAGCTGGGGCTACACCTTC	TRBV19	TRBJ1-2	-	-
CASSLLRGRDNSPLHF	TGTGCCAGCAGCTTGCTTCGGGGGCGAGATAATTCACCCCTCCACTTT	TRBV5-6	TRBJ1-6	-	-
CAWRLQETQYF	TGTGCCTGGAGACTGCAAGAGACCCAGTACTTC	TRBV30	TRBJ2-5	-	-
CASRTSGRVREQYF	TGTGCCAGCAGGACTAGCGGGAGGGTGCGCGAGCAGTACTTC	TRBV6-5	TRBJ2-7	TRBD2	once